The next 14 T cell receptor beta chains were all read from a single sample in a study of T cell repertoires in cytomegalovirus infection (dated by TCRdb to the late 2010s). No antigen has been identified for these receptors. The listed sequencing device is Illumina HiSeq 1500. The raw public data were reprocessed by TCRdb itself: fastp quality trimming at Q25, MiXCR clonotype calling, in-frame beta chains only. Here each entry gathers all rows of one CDR3 protein and keeps the most common genes and DNA. This sample lists fewer than 950,000 distinct CDR3 sequences; less than 35% were detected once. The ten largest clones take up under 15% of the sample. The treatment or condition label here, explained by the study, means: in vitro stimulation with specific CMV peptide epitopes to enrich CMV-specific T cells. Sequencing used cultured CD8+ T cells from PBMCs, obtained from culture after CMV antigen stimulation. The receptor source for this set is a human donor in good health (CMV status not recorded). Some clones in this sample may be carry-over from other donors' samples.

This clonotype showed up just a few times. This chain joins TRBV6-5 and TRBJ2-1; D not resolved. Looked up from germline, CDR1 is MNHEY and CDR2 is SVGAGI. Trimming left V 6 bases short and J 0 bases short, with 12 bases between. This CDR3 contains 15 residues. The CDR3: CASRILMSSYNEQFF. The CDR3 nucleotides read TGTGCCAGCAGGATCCTCATGAGCTCCTACAATGAGCAGTTCTTC.

The chain combines TRBV12-3 or TRBV12-4 with TRBJ1-5, with D possibly being TRBD1 (5 bases). The CDR3 spans 15 residues. Trimming shortened V by 3 bases and J by 1 base, and 10 bases separated the two germline ends. CDR3 protein: CASSFWGGSNQPQHF. The CDR3 DNA reads TGTGCCAGCAGTTTTTGGGGGGGGAGCAATCAGCCCCAGCATTTT.

This clonotype has ten or more counts. This chain joins TRBV7-6 and TRBJ2-2; 7 positions match TRBD2. There are 17 residues in the CDR3. Germline assignment: CDR1 SGHVS and CDR2 FNYEAQ. V shed 2 bases and J 0 bases; nucleotides not matched to a gene: 6. CDR3 sequence reads: CASSLSSAGANTGELFF. Here the CDR3 DNA reads TGTGCCAGCAGCTTATCTAGTGCGGGGGCGAACACCGGGGAGCTGTTTTTT.

The chain has TRBV27 and TRBJ2-5; the match to TRBD1 covers 7 bases. From germline, CDR1 is MNHEY and CDR2 SMNVEV (reference sequence). This CDR3 contains 15 residues. With V trimmed by 5 bases and J by 5 bases, 11 bases remained unmatched. This CDR3 is CASSRDRQHEETQYF. CDR3 in DNA: TGTGCCAGCAGTCGGGACAGACAACACGAGGAGACCCAGTACTTC.

This clonotype has only a few counts. This chain links TRBV5-5 with TRBJ2-1; 9 bases are shared with TRBD2. Per germline, CDR1 SGHKS and CDR2 YYEKEE (reference sequence). Trimming at V came to 7 bases and at J to 4 bases, leaving 3 bases not matched to a gene. This CDR3 is built from 13 residues. The CDR3 region is CASFSGGYNEQFF. The CDR3 coding sequence is TGTGCCAGCTTTAGCGGGGGTTACAATGAGCAGTTCTTC.

The gene calls are TRBV6-5 and TRBJ2-3; 7 bases are a match to TRBD2. Germline CDR1 and CDR2: MNHEY and SVGAGI. The trim removed 3 bases at V and 5 bases at J, leaving 20 bases unmatched. This CDR3 is built from 19 residues. The chain's CDR3 is CASSYSWGVGLSGQDTQYF. CDR3 in DNA: TGTGCCAGCAGTTATTCTTGGGGGGTGGGACTATCGGGTCAAGATACGCAGTATTTT.

The chain joins TRBV7-6 to TRBJ1-5; D is unclear. CDR1 and CDR2 from the germline V gene are SGHVS and FNYEAQ. The CDR3 runs 16 residues. With 4 bases removed from V and 4 bases from J, the gap between germline ends came to 17 bases. The CDR3 sequence: CASSYSGVTGNQPQHF. CDR3 nucleotides: TGTGCCAGCAGCTATTCCGGCGTAACGGGGAATCAGCCCCAGCATTTT.

J is TRBJ1-5 and V is TRBV24-1; no clear D. Per germline, CDR1 KGHDR and CDR2 SFDVKD. The CDR3 runs to 17 residues. Trimming took off 3 bases at V and 7 bases at J, with 21 bases between the two ends. The CDR3 is CATSDRNRRAEGQPQHF. The CDR3 bases are TGTGCCACCAGTGATCGGAATCGAAGGGCCGAGGGACAGCCCCAGCATTTT.

This chain's CDR3 is CASSMRGYTEAFF. Written as DNA, the CDR3 is TGTGCCAGTAGTATGCGAGGGTACACTGAAGCTTTCTTT. The chain is built from TRBV19 and TRBJ1-1; D is unresolved. The CDR3 runs to 13 residues. V lost 3 bases, J lost 3 bases, and 8 bases lay in between. The germline gives CDR1 LNHDA, CDR2 SQIVND (reference sequence).

This chain uses TRBV5-6 with TRBJ2-7; a weak D match, TRBD2 (6 bases). V lost 4 bases, J lost 4 bases, and 18 bases lay in between. CDR1 and CDR2 (germline): SGHDT, YYEEEE. This CDR3 is 15 amino acids long. CDR3 in DNA: TGTGCCAGCAGCAATTATGGGACTCAATCGTACGAGCAGTACGTC. Translation: CASSNYGTQSYEQYV.

V and J are TRBV6-6 and TRBJ2-3, with TRBD2 matching over 14 bases. Trimming took 2 bases from V and 6 from J; bases not matched to a gene: 7. The CDR3 is 17 residues long. Germline CDR1 MNHNY, CDR2 SVGAGI (reference sequence). The CDR3 nucleotides are TGTGCCAGCAGTTACCTCCTGACTAGCGGGGGGGGGGATACGCAGTATTTT. Translated: CASSYLLTSGGGDTQYF.

The chain uses TRBV6-2 or TRBV6-3 and TRBJ2-1; 8 nucleotides agree with TRBD2. Trimming cost V 1 base and J 4 bases; bases outside gene matches: 3. The CDR3 totals 15 residues. Germline CDR1 MNHEY, CDR2 SVGEGT. The CDR3 here is CASSYFGGGYNEQFF. CDR3 in DNA: TGTGCCAGCAGTTACTTCGGGGGGGGGTACAATGAGCAGTTCTTC.

The gene calls are TRBV27 and TRBJ2-7; TRBD1 aligns across 9 bases. Trimming cost V 6 bases and J 9 bases; bases outside gene matches: 18. The CDR3 spans 16 residues. Germline CDR1 reads MNHEY; CDR2 reads SMNVEV (reference sequence). CDR3 sequence reads: CASSPGLDRGEMWQYF. The CDR3 region has the DNA TGTGCCAGCAGCCCGGGACTGGACAGGGGAGAGATGTGGCAGTACTTC.

V and J are TRBV7-3 and TRBJ2-7; D unresolved. With 5 bases removed from V and 5 bases from J, the gap between germline ends came to 16 bases. This CDR3 is built from 14 residues. Germline CDR1 reads SGHTA; CDR2 reads FQGTGA. The CDR3 DNA is TGTGCCAGCAGCCCCACCTCCCAGCCCCACGAGCAGTACTTC. Protein: CASSPTSQPHEQYF.